This TCR beta chain was obtained from a study of identical twins. Study-level findings and limits: A lower insertion count was a feature of abundant cord blood beta clonotypes, with no such feature in memory repertoires. Cross-sectional statistical analysis, not tracking of the same donors, underpinned the conclusions.

This clonotype occurred many times. What it recognizes is unknown. The V and J ends lost 3 bases and 15 bases, in that order; junction bases with no gene match: 11. The CDR3 sequence is 14 residues long. Each CDR3 protein gets one entry after TCRdb re-called the 5' RACE reads with MiXCR. This sample has about 690,000 distinct CDR3 sequences; around 6% occur once, and the top ten carry about 2%. This chain joins TRBV12-3 or TRBV12-4 and TRBJ2-1; 10 bases align to TRBD2. The specimen was naive T cells sorted from blood. The TCR originated in a man between 18 and 29 years old in good health. CDR3 in DNA: TGTGCCAGCAGTTTCGGCAATAGCGGGAGGTCCGGGTTCTTC. Residues: CASSFGNSGRSGFF.